A selection of T cell receptor beta chains follows, all from one sample in a study of vaccination and CD4 T cells after COVID-19. These receptors have no identified antigens. In TCRdb, the PCR reads were re-called with MiXCR into one record per CDR3 protein. The table has some 8,800 distinct CDR3 sequences, around 64% seen once. Input material: CD4+ T cells from blood, cultured in vitro. The source of these receptors is a human donor who had recovered from COVID-19. CDR3s include the opening cysteine and the closing phenylalanine or tryptophan. D genes are given only for firm matches. Size tells how often a clone was seen (once, few, many) or the class of an expanded clone, and some rows leave it out.

j_call v_call d_call clone_size cdr3_aa cdr3_nt
TRBJ1-1 TRBV11-3 TRBD1 NA CASSLGSTGEIAEAFF TGTGCCAGCAGCTTAGGGAGCACAGGGGAGATTGCTGAAGCTTTCTTT
TRBJ2-5 TRBV7-6 TRBD2 medium-sized CASSQSGRANQETQYF TGTGCCAGCAGCCAAAGCGGGAGGGCGAACCAAGAGACCCAGTACTTC
TRBJ1-2 TRBV2 TRBD1 NA CASRDSGGNGYTF TGTGCCAGCAGGGATTCAGGGGGGAATGGCTACACCTTC
TRBJ2-7 TRBV20-1 TRBD1 NA CSAMTGTYYEQYF TGCAGTGCGATGACAGGGACCTACTACGAGCAGTACTTC
TRBJ2-7 TRBV12-3/TRBV12-4 NA NA CASRKGGSSYEQYF TGTGCCAGCAGAAAGGGGGGGAGCTCCTACGAGCAGTACTTC
TRBJ2-7 TRBV5-1 TRBD2 NA CASSLEAGGPIGNEQYF TGCGCCAGCAGCTTGGAAGCGGGAGGGCCTATCGGTAACGAGCAGTACTTC
TRBJ1-5 TRBV24-1 NA NA CATSRAPSQPQHF TGTGCCACCAGTAGGGCACCTAGTCAGCCCCAGCATTTT
TRBJ1-6 TRBV6-1 NA NA CASIQGDWSPLHF TGTGCCAGCATCCAGGGAGATTGGTCACCCCTCCACTTT
TRBJ1-6 TRBV11-2 NA once CASSFGWALYNSPLHF TGTGCCAGCAGCTTCGGTTGGGCACTTTATAATTCACCCCTCCACTTT
TRBJ1-2 TRBV4-1 NA NA CASSQDSAEGYGYGYTF TGCGCCAGCAGCCAAGATTCTGCAGAGGGATACGGCTATGGCTACACCTTC
TRBJ1-2 TRBV6-2/TRBV6-3 NA NA CASRFDAYGYTF TGTGCCAGCAGGTTCGACGCCTATGGCTACACCTTC
TRBJ2-6 TRBV7-9 NA NA CASSFPPGVNVLTF TGTGCCAGCAGCTTTCCCCCAGGGGTCAACGTCCTGACTTTC
TRBJ1-1 TRBV6-2/TRBV6-3 NA NA CASRRGETEAFF TGTGCCAGCAGGCGCGGGGAAACTGAAGCTTTCTTT
TRBJ1-3 TRBV20-1 NA once CSARGDGANSGNTIYF TGCAGTGCTAGGGGGGACGGGGCAAACTCTGGAAACACCATATATTTT
TRBJ2-7 TRBV6-1 TRBD2 once CASSTSGGPYEQYF TGTGCCAGCAGTACTAGCGGGGGTCCCTACGAGCAGTACTTC
TRBJ2-3 TRBV6-4 TRBD2 once CASKSPLIAGGRTDTQYF TGTGCCAGCAAATCTCCTTTGATAGCGGGGGGGCGGACAGATACGCAGTATTTT
TRBJ1-1 TRBV12-3/TRBV12-4 TRBD1 NA CASIPGQANTEAFF TGTGCCAGCATTCCGGGACAGGCGAACACTGAAGCTTTCTTT
TRBJ2-2 TRBV20-1 TRBD2 NA CSARDLAGDDTGELFF TGCAGTGCTAGAGACCTAGCGGGAGACGACACCGGGGAGCTGTTTTTT
TRBJ1-4 TRBV10-3 NA NA CAISAGEGGEKLFF TGTGCCATCAGTGCTGGTGAGGGTGGTGAAAAACTGTTTTTT
TRBJ2-2 TRBV10-3 NA NA CATTTGGGDTGELFF TGTGCCACTACAACGGGTGGTGGAGACACCGGGGAGCTGTTTTTT
TRBJ1-2 TRBV28 NA once CASSARDLFLGYTF TGTGCCAGCAGTGCACGGGACTTATTTCTGGGCTACACCTTC
TRBJ2-5 TRBV7-2 NA NA CASSPSVPGARAETQYF TGTGCCAGCAGCCCCTCGGTCCCGGGGGCAAGGGCGGAGACCCAGTACTTC
TRBJ1-6 TRBV20-1 NA NA CSASPFNSPLHF TGCAGTGCTAGCCCTTTTAATTCACCCCTCCACTTT
TRBJ1-2 TRBV7-8 TRBD1 NA CASSSQGTTGAYGYTF TGTGCCAGCAGCTCACAGGGGACCACAGGAGCCTATGGCTACACCTTC
TRBJ1-3 TRBV20-1 NA NA CSARHPTEGNTIYF TGCAGTGCTAGACATCCTACAGAGGGAAACACCATATATTTT
TRBJ1-1 TRBV7-2 TRBD1 NA CASSRTGNAEAFF TGTGCCAGCAGCCGGACAGGGAACGCTGAAGCTTTCTTT
TRBJ1-1 TRBV7-3 NA NA CASSLHGGENTEAFF TGTGCCAGCAGCCTCCACGGGGGCGAGAACACTGAAGCTTTCTTT
TRBJ1-1 TRBV7-8 TRBD1 NA CASSLAPRQGQNTEAFF TGTGCCAGCAGCTTAGCGCCGAGACAGGGCCAGAACACTGAAGCTTTCTTT
TRBJ2-7 TRBV27 TRBD1 NA CASSRYRDRVNSYEQYF TGTGCCAGCAGCCGATACCGGGACAGGGTTAATTCCTACGAGCAGTACTTC
TRBJ2-3 TRBV27 NA NA CASSLVQGYSGATDTQYF TGTGCCAGCAGTTTGGTGCAGGGATATAGCGGAGCCACAGATACGCAGTATTTT
TRBJ1-2 TRBV29-1 NA NA CSGGNDYGYTF TGCAGCGGAGGCAACGACTATGGCTACACCTTC
TRBJ2-5 TRBV20-1 TRBD1 NA CSAKTGGAETQYF TGCAGTGCCAAAACAGGGGGCGCAGAGACCCAGTACTTC
TRBJ1-6 TRBV20-1 NA NA CSATYQPGQGYSPLHF TGCAGTGCTACTTACCAACCGGGCCAGGGTTATTCACCCCTCCACTTT
TRBJ1-1 TRBV30 NA NA CAWSVGGTEAFF TGTGCCTGGAGTGTAGGCGGCACTGAAGCTTTCTTT
TRBJ2-6 TRBV7-9 NA NA CASSFQARRISGANVLTF TGTGCCAGCAGCTTCCAAGCCCGGAGGATCTCTGGGGCCAACGTCCTGACTTTC
TRBJ1-5 TRBV6-1 NA few CASSDREVQPQHF TGTGCCAGCAGTGACAGGGAGGTTCAGCCCCAGCATTTT